Listed here are 2 T cell receptor beta chains from one sample, sequenced in a study of blood T cell repertoires in COVID-19. Measured with immunoSEQ multiplex PCR; TCRdb has only the in-frame clones, and not every one. This table holds around 100,000 clones, 80% to 85% found once. Material: peripheral blood. The receptors come from a man aged 70 or older with acute or convalescent COVID-19.

The chain carries TRBV28 and TRBJ2-5, with TRBD1 identical over 10 bases. Germline CDR1 reads MDHEN; CDR2 reads SYDVKM. The J segment lost 4 bases and the V segment lost 4 bases, leaving 12 bases of the junction unmatched. The CDR3 sequence is 17 residues long. The DNA of the CDR3 is TGTGCCAGCAGTTCCCACGGGACAGGGGCGGACGGAGAGACCCAGTACTTC. This gives the protein CASSSHGTGADGETQYF.

The chain carries TRBV28 and TRBJ1-4; D is unresolved. Trimming cost V 3 bases and J 13 bases, with 9 bases left between them. From germline, CDR1 is MDHEN and CDR2 SYDVKM. This CDR3 is 11 amino acids long. The CDR3 DNA reads TGTGCCAGCAGTTTTTCCGGGGTACTGTTTTTT. Encoded protein: CASSFSGVLFF. Drawing the rest from reference TRBV28 and TRBJ1-4, the complete variable domain is DVKVTQSSRYLVKRTGEKVFLECVQDMDHENMFWYRQDPGLGLRLIYFSYDVKMKEKGDIPEGYSVSREKKERFSLILESASTNQTSMYLCASSFSGVLFFGSGTQLSVL.